These 29 T cell receptor beta chains were all obtained from the same sample, sequenced in a study of blood T cell repertoires in COVID-19. Clones were read by immunoSEQ multiplex PCR, and TCRdb kept only the in-frame ones, dropping some. The sample has some 190,000 clones; under 90% are singletons. What was sequenced was peripheral blood. Receptors were obtained from a human donor in a cohort sampled during active COVID-19.

The CDR3 coding sequence is TGTGCCAGCAGTTTATCTCCCGCCCAGGGCTCCGGGGAGCTGTTTTTT. It specifies CASSLSPAQGSGELFF. The chain carries TRBV27 and TRBJ2-2, with D possibly TRBD1 on 5 matching bases. CDR1 is MNHEY and CDR2 is SMNVEV in the germline V gene (reference sequence). Trimming cost V 0 bases and J 6 bases, with 14 bases left between them. There are 16 residues in the CDR3.

The gene calls are TRBV13 and TRBJ2-1; a weak D match, TRBD2 (6 bases). CDR1 PRHDT and CDR2 FYEKMQ come from the germline V gene (reference sequence). V was trimmed by 5 bases and J by 8 bases, leaving 10 bases between them. This CDR3 has 12 residues. CDR3 loop: CASSPLADEQFF. CDR3 bases: TGTGCCAGCAGCCCACTAGCCGATGAGCAGTTCTTC.

Only one count was recorded for this clone. The chain combines TRBV6-6 with TRBJ1-6; 7 bases map to TRBD1. V lost 6 bases and J lost 14; bases outside the gene matches: 4. There are 11 residues in the CDR3. CDR1 and CDR2 (germline): MNHNY, SVGAGI (reference sequence). CDR3 nucleotide sequence: TGTGCCAGCAGACAGACAGGGACCCTCCACTTT. This encodes CASRQTGTLHF.

The chain joins TRBV9 to TRBJ1-6; TRBD1 is a possible D gene (6 bases). Per the germline V gene, CDR1 is SGDLS and CDR2 is YYNGEE. The CDR3 is 15 residues long. The ends were cut back, 3 bases at V and 7 bases at J, with 14 bases in the middle. CDR3 bases: TGTGCCAGCAGCGCAACAACAGACAGGAATTCACCCCTCCACTTT. Encoded protein: CASSATTDRNSPLHF. The full variable domain, its missing parts supplied by reference TRBV9 and TRBJ1-6, is DSGVTQTPKHLITATGQRVTLRCSPRSGDLSVYWYQQSLDQGLQFLIQYYNGEERAKGNILERFSAQQFPDLHSELNLSSLELGDSALYFCASSATTDRNSPLHFGNGTRLTVT.

V gene TRBV5-1 combines with J gene TRBJ2-2; maybe TRBD2 (6 bases). The CDR3 consists of 15 residues. The germline CDR1 and CDR2 sequences are SGHRS and YFSETQ. V shed 3 bases and J shed 4 bases, with 13 bases lying between them. The CDR3 loop is CASSSRDSSTGELFF. For the CDR3, the DNA is TGCGCCAGCAGCTCCCGGGACTCTTCCACCGGGGAGCTGTTTTTT.

In its sample, this clone was seen a few times. The chain links TRBV9 to TRBJ2-4; TRBD2 might be the D (6 bases). The CDR3 totals 19 residues. Germline CDR1 and CDR2: SGDLS and YYNGEE. V was cut by 3 bases and J by 6 bases, with 28 bases left in between. The CDR3 nucleotides are TGTGCCAGCAGCGGGGACCCGACCCCCGGGAGAACGTTTAGAAACATTCAGTACTTC. Protein product: CASSGDPTPGRTFRNIQYF.

CDR3 DNA sequence: TGTGCCATCAGTGCCGAAGACAGCACTGAAGCTTTCTTT. Translating gives CAISAEDSTEAFF. The V call is TRBV10-3, the J call TRBJ1-1; maybe TRBD1 (5 bases). Deletions cut 4 bases from V and 4 bases from J, with 10 bases between. The CDR3 loop spans 13 amino acids. Germline assignment: CDR1 ENHRY and CDR2 SYGVKD.

The chain employs TRBV18 and TRBJ1-3; 9 nucleotides line up with TRBD1. From germline, CDR1 is KGHSH and CDR2 LQKENI. V gave up 2 bases and J gave up 2 bases; unmatched junction bases: 7. This CDR3 is 17 amino acids long. CDR3 nucleotide sequence: TGTGCCAGCTCACCAGACTCGGGACAGGGAACTGGAAACACCATATATTTT. The encoded protein is CASSPDSGQGTGNTIYF.

Only one count was recorded for this clone. The rearrangement joins TRBV28 to TRBJ1-5; the D gene is possibly TRBD1 (6 bases). The V gene lost 7 bases and the J gene lost 6 bases, with 16 bases spanning the gap. This CDR3 spans 14 amino acids. Germline V gene sequence: CDR1 MDHEN, CDR2 SYDVKM. The CDR3 reads CASTPWGPVQPQHF. In nucleotides, the CDR3 is TGTGCCAGCACCCCCTGGGGGCCGGTTCAGCCCCAGCATTTT.

This clone appeared once. The genes are TRBV6-5 and TRBJ1-5; TRBD1 agrees at 7 bases. This CDR3 region has 14 residues. V lost 4 bases, J lost 5 bases, and 5 bases stayed unmatched. In germline, CDR1 is MNHEY, CDR2 SVGAGI. As DNA, the CDR3 is TGTGCCAGCAGTTCCCGACAGGGATATCAGCCCCAGCATTTT. Its translation is CASSSRQGYQPQHF.

The gene calls are TRBV7-8 and TRBJ2-2, with D possibly matching TRBD2 (6 bases). Germline V CDR1 and CDR2: SGHVS, FQNEAQ. The CDR3 is made up of 15 amino acids. V was shortened by 4 bases and J by 2 bases, with 11 bases between the two germline ends. CDR3 coding DNA: TGTGCCAGCAGCTACCCGGGAGACAACACCGGGGAGCTGTTTTTT. This sequence encodes CASSYPGDNTGELFF.

This chain joins TRBV19 and TRBJ1-5, with 8 bases matching TRBD1. V shed 6 bases and J 4 bases; nucleotides not matched to a gene: 5. Germline V gene lookup returns CDR1 LNHDA and CDR2 SQIVND (reference sequence). This CDR3 is 14 amino acids long. The CDR3 reads CASSLTGANQPQHF. CDR3 in DNA: TGTGCCAGTAGCCTGACAGGGGCGAATCAGCCCCAGCATTTT.

This chain joins TRBV10-2 and TRBJ1-3; tentative D call: TRBD1 (5 bases). There are 23 residues in the CDR3. Germline V gives CDR1 WSHSY, CDR2 SAAADI. V lost 8 bases and J lost 0, with 38 bases in between. This CDR3 is CASFPSGGRDSRKGSNSGNTIYF. In DNA form, the CDR3 reads TGCGCCAGCTTCCCCTCCGGTGGCAGGGATTCCCGCAAGGGTTCAAACTCTGGAAACACCATATATTTT.

Here the CDR3 reads CASSEGVPGPYEQYV. In DNA form, the CDR3 reads TGTGCCAGCAGTGAAGGGGTTCCTGGGCCCTACGAGCAGTACGTC. V usage is TRBV2 and J usage is TRBJ2-7; D is uncertain. Deletions cut 1 base from V and 2 bases from J, with 12 bases between. Germline V gives CDR1 SNHLY, CDR2 FYNNEI. The CDR3 totals 15 residues.

This rearrangement joins TRBV5-1 to TRBJ1-3, with 7 bases identical to TRBD1. The germline V gene encodes CDR1 SGHRS and CDR2 YFSETQ. The CDR3 extends over 15 amino acids. With 7 bases clipped from V and 4 bases from J, the junction kept 11 bases outside the gene matches. DNA of the CDR3: TGCGCCAGCGGACCAGGGGGTTCGGTGGGAAACACCATATATTTT. Its translation is CASGPGGSVGNTIYF.

The chain has TRBV6-5 and TRBJ1-2, with TRBD1 identical over 10 bases. The V and J ends lost 6 bases and 6 bases, in that order; junction bases with no gene match: 7. The germline CDR1 and CDR2 sequences are MNHEY and SVGAGI. CDR3 size: 14 residues. CDR3 residues: CASRPTGGFHGYTF. CDR3 in DNA: TGTGCCAGCAGGCCGACAGGGGGCTTTCATGGCTACACCTTC.

The V gene is TRBV6-5, the J gene TRBJ1-2, with a tentative D call TRBD1 (6 bases). The CDR3 sequence is 15 residues long. V was trimmed by 0 bases and J by 4 bases, leaving 12 bases between them. Germline-derived CDR1 and CDR2 are MNHEY and SVGAGI. The CDR3 sequence is CASSYSKTGSYGYTF. CDR3 DNA sequence: TGTGCCAGCAGTTACTCTAAGACAGGCAGCTATGGCTACACCTTC.

V is TRBV19 and J is TRBJ1-6; TRBD1 aligns across 10 bases. J was trimmed by 9 bases and V by 3 bases; bases with no gene match: 5. The CDR3 sequence is 15 residues long. CDR1 is LNHDA, CDR2 SQIVND, per germline (reference sequence). Written as DNA, the CDR3 is TGTGCCAGTAGTATCGGACAGGGGGTAAGTTCACCCCTCCACTTT. Protein: CASSIGQGVSSPLHF.

This chain joins TRBV11-3 and TRBJ2-1, with D tentatively TRBD2 (6 bases). Trimming cost V 4 bases and J 5 bases, with 15 bases left between them. Per germline, CDR1 SGHNT and CDR2 YENEEA. The CDR3 spans 15 residues. DNA of the CDR3: TGTGCCAGCAGCTGGCGAGGGACTGGGCACAATGAGCAGTTCTTC. Translation gives CASSWRGTGHNEQFF.

This rearrangement joins TRBV29-1 to TRBJ1-5, with unresolved D. CDR1 is SQVTM and CDR2 is ANQGSEA in the germline V gene. The length of the CDR3 is 12 residues. The V end lost 4 bases, the J end lost 4 bases, and 8 bases lay between the germline ends. The CDR3 bases are TGCAGCGTTGCCCAGAGGAATCAGCCCCAGCATTTT. As protein: CSVAQRNQPQHF.

The chain links TRBV6-5 to TRBJ1-6; D may be TRBD1 (6 bases). There are 15 residues in the CDR3. V was pared by 8 bases and J by 7 bases, with 18 bases between. Per germline, CDR1 MNHEY and CDR2 SVGAGI. DNA for the CDR3: TGTGCCAGCGTCAGACTGGACAGAGAGAATTCACCCCTCCACTTT. As protein: CASVRLDRENSPLHF.

This CDR3 reads CASSSDSGRIYNEQFF. CDR3 DNA sequence: TGTGCCAGCAGTTCAGATAGCGGGAGGATTTACAATGAGCAGTTCTTC. This rearrangement joins TRBV25-1 to TRBJ2-1; 10 positions agree with TRBD2. This CDR3 contains 16 residues. After removal of 5 bases from V and 4 bases from J, the junction contained 8 bases not matched to a gene. Germline-derived CDR1 and CDR2 are MGHDK and SYGVNS.

This clone was observed once. The genes are TRBV5-4 and TRBJ2-1; D remains unclear. The germline gives CDR1 SGHNT, CDR2 YYREEE (reference sequence). V was pared by 2 bases and J by 7 bases, with 16 bases between. This CDR3 is built from 15 residues. This CDR3 is CASSFSLQNKNEQFF. CDR3 nucleotides: TGTGCCAGCAGCTTCTCCCTACAGAATAAGAATGAGCAGTTCTTC. Complete variable domain (other parts from reference TRBV5-4 and TRBJ2-1): ETGVTQSPTHLIKTRGQQVTLRCSSQSGHNTVSWYQQALGQGPQFIFQYYREEENGRGNFPPRFSGLQFPNYSSELNVNALELDDSALYLCASSFSLQNKNEQFFGPGTRLTVL.

J is TRBJ2-3 and V is TRBV18; D uncertain. V was clipped by 3 bases and J by 1 base, with 8 bases between them. CDR1 is KGHSH and CDR2 is LQKENI in the germline V gene. The CDR3 runs 14 residues. Written as DNA, the CDR3 is TGTGCCAGCTCACCCGACTCAGGCACAGATACGCAGTATTTT. Translation: CASSPDSGTDTQYF.

This chain joins TRBV30 and TRBJ1-4; D may be TRBD1 (5 bases). Germline CDR1 reads GTSNPN; CDR2 reads SVGIG (reference sequence). This CDR3 spans 14 amino acids. V was shortened by 4 bases and J by 4 bases, with 13 bases between the two germline ends. The CDR3 coding sequence is TGTGCCTGGAATCGTGGGGGACTTAATGAAAAACTGTTTTTT. It yields the protein CAWNRGGLNEKLFF.

V is TRBV12-2 and J is TRBJ1-5; the D call of TRBD1 is as the table states it, not checked on the DNA. TRBV12-2 is annotated as a pseudogene. The CDR3 totals 18 residues. CDR3 bases: TGTGCAAGTCGCTTAGATACTACCCGGGACAGGGGCCGTCAGCCCCAGCATTTT. Its translation: CASRLDTTRDRGRQPQHF.

The chain combines TRBV2 with TRBJ1-1; D not certain. V gave up 8 bases and J gave up 0 bases, with 13 bases separating them. Per the germline V gene, CDR1 is SNHLY and CDR2 is FYNNEI. This CDR3 is built from 14 residues. CDR3 region: CASRPQTLNTEAFF. In nucleotides, the CDR3 is TGTGCCAGCCGCCCACAGACGCTGAACACTGAAGCTTTCTTT. Full variable domain (outside the CDR3, taken from reference TRBV2 and TRBJ1-1): EPEVTQTPSHQVTQMGQEVILRCVPISNHLYFYWYRQILGQKVEFLVSFYNNEISEKSEIFDDQFSVERPDGSNFTLKIRSTKLEDSAMYFCASRPQTLNTEAFFGQGTRLTVV.

V and J are TRBV6-4 and TRBJ1-5, with D uncertain. The V and J ends lost 4 bases and 8 bases respectively, with 12 bases between them. Germline loops: CDR1 MRHNA, CDR2 SNTAGT. The CDR3 loop spans 13 amino acids. The CDR3 bases are TGTGCCAGCAGTGGAAGGAGGGAGGAGCCCCAGCATTTT. Encoded protein: CASSGRREEPQHF.

This sequence joins TRBV7-8 and TRBJ1-6; 11 positions match TRBD1. The CDR3 runs to 18 residues. In germline, CDR1 is SGHVS, CDR2 FQNEAQ. V lost 3 bases to trimming and J lost 5 bases; unmatched junction nucleotides: 9. The CDR3 here is CASSFRFGTGGNNSPLHF. The CDR3 coding sequence is TGTGCCAGCAGCTTTAGGTTCGGGACAGGGGGTAATAATTCACCCCTCCACTTT.